This T cell receptor (beta chain) was identified during a study of blood T cell repertoires in COVID-19 (dated by TCRdb to 2018 to 2020). Study-level background: Samples from collaborators originated in the United States, Italy and Spain and spanned both the acute and convalescent phases of COVID-19. Deeply sampled blood TCRbeta repertoires from subjects exposed to, actively infected with, or recovered from COVID-19 were included in the dataset. HLA class I and class II types, where available, came from metadata supplied by the sample provider rather than from assay-based typing. The prospective study material was composed of cDNA or gDNA derived from T cells, B-cell-depleted T cells, or PBMCs. The repertoires were released in a freely available public database intended as a resource for research on the immune response to SARS-CoV-2. Samples came from the ongoing ImmuneRACE study (first 160 participants) plus 1,254 subjects from 6 global collaborators. Sample metadata almost always included a de-identified subject ID, COVID-19 status, age in years and sex.

TCRbeta CDR3 regions were amplified from genomic DNA using the immunoSEQ Assay, a bias-controlled multiplex PCR. As for how the authors treated the data: The number of nucleated cells in each sample was estimated from the amplification of reference gene primers within the assay. To quantify the absolute abundance of each unique TCRbeta CDR3 rearrangement, sequence reads were collapsed and filtered. For each sample, productive Simpson clonality was calculated as the square root of Simpson's diversity index across productive rearrangements. TCRdb retrieved this table from immuneACCESS and kept in-frame rearrangements only. Not all clones are present; in checked studies, unresolved V genes account for under half, and no reason is known for the remainder. The V and J calls and clone size are taken from that table; D and trimming were inferred from the DNA. This sample gives 90,000 to 150,000 clones in total; 75% to 85% of them show up just once. 9% to 14% of the sample belongs to the ten largest clones.

Whole blood was collected in K2EDTA tubes by collaborating institutions according to the institutions' own protocols. For TCRbeta analysis, collaborator samples were shipped as frozen whole blood, as isolated PBMCs, or as DNA extracted from either sample type. What the work shows at the level of the full study, not this receptor alone: The quantity of clinical and demographic metadata differed by source and by participant and was supplied without curation.

CDR1 SEHNR and CDR2 FQNEAQ are derived from the germline V gene (reference sequence). Clipping removes 4 bases from V and 3 bases from J, with 4 as the unmatched junction base count. The CDR3 covers 15 residues, taking in both the cysteine and the phenylalanine. The sequence is cut down to CDR3 DNA, 45 bases in frame from base 1. Details on this clone: No antigen is known for it. Per-nucleotide qualities are absent, and no much larger clonotype sits a single base away.

The rearranged segments are TRBV7-9 and TRBJ1-2, with 11 bases matching TRBD1. The sequencing sample was made of peripheral blood. This sequence was found in a human donor in a cohort sampled during active COVID-19. The DNA sequence is as follows: TGTGCCAGCAGCTATGCGGGACAGGGGGACTATGGCTACACCTTC. This is translated as CASSYAGQGDYGYTF.